The 21 T cell receptor beta chains in this list originate from one sample, sequenced in a study of cytomegalovirus exposure and HLA in healthy donors. Use of 60 Vbeta and 13 Jbeta primers characterized the PCR. The assay was immunoSEQ multiplex PCR, and TCRdb's table has in-frame clones only and misses some. The profile shows around 200,000 clones, around 64% of them singletons. The specimen sequenced was PBMCs. These receptors came from a man in his forties in good health and CMV-seropositive.

This rearrangement joins TRBV6-1 to TRBJ1-5; D remains unclear. Trimming took 5 bases from V and 4 from J, leaving 6 bases between them. This CDR3 comprises 12 residues. In germline, CDR1 is MNHNS, CDR2 SASEGT. CDR3 protein: CASSPPNQPQHF. For the CDR3, the DNA is TGTGCCAGCAGTCCTCCTAATCAGCCCCAGCATTTT.

This clone has just one count. The V and J genes are TRBV2 and TRBJ1-1; D may be TRBD1 (5 bases). This CDR3 contains 15 residues. Trimming stripped 7 bases from V and 1 base from J, with 16 bases between. The germline gives CDR1 SNHLY, CDR2 FYNNEI. CDR3 sequence: CASTPTGGWNTEAFF. The CDR3 DNA is TGTGCCAGCACCCCTACGGGGGGTTGGAACACTGAAGCTTTCTTT.

This clone has more than one count but fewer than ten. The CDR3 nucleotides read TGTGCCAGCAGCCTGGGACAGACAGATACGCAGTATTTT. Translated, it gives CASSLGQTDTQYF. The V and J genes are TRBV28 and TRBJ2-3, with TRBD1 identical over 7 bases. The CDR3 is 13 amino acids. V lost 6 bases, J lost 3 bases, and 3 bases stayed unmatched. The germline V gene encodes CDR1 MDHEN and CDR2 SYDVKM. The whole variable domain, filled in from reference TRBV28 and TRBJ2-3, reads DVKVTQSSRYLVKRTGEKVFLECVQDMDHENMFWYRQDPGLGLRLIYFSYDVKMKEKGDIPEGYSVSREKKERFSLILESASTNQTSMYLCASSLGQTDTQYFGPGTRLTVL.

The chain carries TRBV19 and TRBJ1-4, with D perhaps matching TRBD1 (5 bases). Trimming cost V 1 base and J 7 bases, with 16 bases left between them. The germline CDR1 and CDR2 sequences are LNHDA and SQIVND (reference sequence). The CDR3 is 16 amino acids. The CDR3 here is CASSIVLSGRGEKLFF. As DNA, the CDR3 is TGTGCCAGTAGTATAGTCCTTTCGGGGAGGGGTGAAAAACTGTTTTTT.

The chain carries TRBV5-1 and TRBJ1-4; D gene ambiguous. Deletions cut 0 bases from V and 5 bases from J, with 11 bases between. Germline assignment: CDR1 SGHRS and CDR2 YFSETQ. This CDR3 has 15 residues. CDR3 loop: CASSLGHLENEKLFF. CDR3 DNA: TGCGCCAGCAGCTTGGGGCACCTGGAGAATGAAAAACTGTTTTTT.

The chain has TRBV4-1 and TRBJ1-2; D gene unclear. Trimming removed 0 bases at V and 4 bases at J, with 9 bases between. The CDR3 runs to 14 residues. CDR1 and CDR2 (germline): MGHRA, YSYEKL. CDR3 sequence: CASSQDEGSYGYTF. The CDR3 nucleotides are TGCGCCAGCAGCCAAGATGAGGGAAGCTATGGCTACACCTTC.

This clone is a singleton in its sample. The V call is TRBV6-5, the J call TRBJ1-6; TRBD1 matches 7 bases. The CDR3 sequence is 13 residues long. J lost 8 bases, V lost 5 bases, and 3 bases had no gene match. Germline V CDR1 and CDR2: MNHEY, SVGAGI. CDR3 protein: CASSRDSYSPLHF. The CDR3 DNA reads TGTGCCAGCAGTCGGGACAGTTATTCACCCCTCCACTTT.

The chain employs TRBV5-1 and TRBJ2-2; TRBD1 might be the D (5 bases). The CDR3 is 17 residues long. Trimming stripped 4 bases from V and 7 bases from J, with 23 bases between. The germline gives CDR1 SGHRS, CDR2 YFSETQ. Here the CDR3 reads CASSPLGLGRGYGELFF. CDR3 nucleotide sequence: TGCGCCAGCAGCCCATTGGGTCTGGGGCGCGGATACGGGGAGCTGTTTTTT.

The chain recombines TRBV5-1 with TRBJ2-7; 9 nucleotides align to TRBD2. Trimming took 5 bases from V and 0 from J; bases not matched to a gene: 6. The CDR3 totals 15 residues. CDR1 is SGHRS and CDR2 is YFSETQ in the germline V gene. The CDR3 loop is CASSILAGSSYEQYF. The CDR3 DNA follows: TGCGCCAGCAGTATCCTAGCGGGGTCCTCCTACGAGCAGTACTTC.

The chain joins TRBV2 to TRBJ1-6, with no clear D. The CDR3 is 16 amino acids. Between the trimmed V and J ends, which lost 6 bases and 5 bases, there was a span of 17 bases. Germline CDR1 is SNHLY and CDR2 is FYNNEI. CDR3: CASRLSPQTNNSPLHF. Written as DNA, the CDR3 is TGTGCCAGCAGATTATCCCCACAGACCAATAATTCACCCCTCCACTTT.

The chain is built from TRBV7-6 and TRBJ2-7; TRBD1 agrees at 11 bases. The CDR3 length is 13 residues. Unmatched junction bases numbered 1, after V lost 3 bases and J lost 6 bases. CDR1 and CDR2 (germline): SGHVS, FNYEAQ. CDR3 residues: CASSLGTGGEQYF. As DNA, the CDR3 is TGTGCCAGCAGCTTGGGGACAGGGGGCGAGCAGTACTTC.

V usage is TRBV18 and J usage is TRBJ2-3, with 8 nucleotides matching TRBD1. The CDR3 covers 13 residues. CDR1 is KGHSH and CDR2 is LQKENI in the germline V gene. V shed 6 bases, J shed 5 bases, and the junction held 4 bases outside the gene matches. This CDR3 reads CASSPTGEDTQYF. The DNA of the CDR3 is TGTGCCAGCTCCCCGACAGGGGAAGATACGCAGTATTTT.

The V and J genes are TRBV5-1 and TRBJ1-1, with a tentative D call TRBD1 (6 bases). CDR1 SGHRS and CDR2 YFSETQ come from the germline V gene. The CDR3 covers 14 residues. V lost 0 bases and J 7 bases, leaving 13 bases between the germline ends. The CDR3 region has the DNA TGCGCCAGCAGCTTGGGTGGCAGGGGCGATGAAGCTTTCTTT. It specifies CASSLGGRGDEAFF.

The rearrangement links TRBV28 to TRBJ2-1; 13 bases align to TRBD2. This CDR3 is 16 amino acids long. Germline CDR1 reads MDHEN; CDR2 reads SYDVKM. Trimming removed 6 bases from V and 7 bases from J; junction bases left unmatched: 9. CDR3 sequence reads: CASSLVPGLAGNEQFF. The CDR3 DNA sequence: TGTGCCAGCAGCCTTGTCCCGGGACTAGCGGGGAATGAGCAGTTCTTC. The full variable domain, its missing parts supplied by reference TRBV28 and TRBJ2-1, is DVKVTQSSRYLVKRTGEKVFLECVQDMDHENMFWYRQDPGLGLRLIYFSYDVKMKEKGDIPEGYSVSREKKERFSLILESASTNQTSMYLCASSLVPGLAGNEQFFGPGTRLTVL.

The rearrangement joins TRBV4-2 to TRBJ2-4, with 7 bases lining up with TRBD2. This CDR3 is 14 amino acids long. CDR1 is LGHNA, CDR2 YNFKEQ, per germline. After removal of 3 bases from V and 7 bases from J, the junction contained 6 bases not matched to a gene. In DNA form, the CDR3 reads TGTGCCAGCAGCCATGACGGACTAGGGAACATTCAGTACTTC. Protein: CASSHDGLGNIQYF.

The chain couples TRBV7-9 to TRBJ1-1; unclear D gene. The CDR3 totals 15 residues. CDR1 and CDR2 (germline): SEHNR, FQNEAQ (reference sequence). Trimming removed 3 bases from V and 1 base from J, with 12 bases in between. The CDR3 sequence is CASSLIPQSNTEAFF. CDR3 bases: TGTGCCAGCAGCTTGATTCCCCAGTCGAACACTGAAGCTTTCTTT.

This clone was picked up one time. Here the CDR3 DNA reads TGTGCCAGCAGCTTGTGGCGGGGAGCCGGGAATGAGCAGTTCTTC. The encoded protein is CASSLWRGAGNEQFF. V and J are TRBV5-6 and TRBJ2-1; D is perhaps TRBD2 (6 bases). Germline V gives CDR1 SGHDT, CDR2 YYEEEE. V shed 1 base and J shed 7 bases, with 15 bases lying between them. The CDR3 totals 15 residues.

This chain links TRBV14 with TRBJ1-6, with 7 positions matching TRBD1. V trimming: 4 bases; J trimming: 0 bases; junction bases outside the gene matches: 3. This CDR3 region has 16 residues. Germline CDR1 and CDR2: SGHDN and FVKESK. The chain's CDR3 is CASSRDRVSYNSPLHF. The CDR3 DNA is TGTGCCAGCAGCCGCGACAGGGTCTCCTATAATTCACCCCTCCACTTT.

The chain employs TRBV6-1 and TRBJ2-1; TRBD1 matches 8 bases. V was pared by 2 bases and J by 6 bases, with 6 bases of the junction left unmatched. The CDR3 sequence is 15 residues long. The germline CDR1 and CDR2 sequences are MNHNS and SASEGT. The CDR3: CASSEFGQGTNEQFF. DNA of the CDR3: TGTGCCAGCAGTGAATTTGGACAGGGTACCAATGAGCAGTTCTTC.

V is TRBV2 and J is TRBJ1-5; D may be TRBD1 (5 bases). Germline V CDR1 and CDR2: SNHLY, FYNNEI. Deletions cut 8 bases from V and 0 bases from J, with 17 bases between. There are 16 residues in the CDR3. The DNA of the CDR3 is TGTGCCAGCGCCGGGGGGGGATTCTATAGCAATCAGCCCCAGCATTTT. Residues: CASAGGGFYSNQPQHF.

This clone has a single count. The chain employs TRBV29-1 and TRBJ1-5; D gene unclear. Trimming took off 6 bases at V and 4 bases at J, with 13 bases between the two ends. The CDR3 length is 13 residues. Germline CDR1 is SQVTM and CDR2 is ANQGSEA. The CDR3 sequence is CSVGNSKNQPQHF. The CDR3 region has the DNA TGCAGCGTCGGAAACAGTAAAAATCAGCCCCAGCATTTT.